This TCR beta chain was identified in a study of T-cell reconstitution after alpha-beta-depleted transplantation in children. Preparation of the TCRbeta library was carried out with unique molecular identifiers. One entry per CDR3 protein, called by TCRdb with MiXCR from the PCR reads. Of roughly 50,000 distinct CDR3 sequences listed, 44% are singletons. The length of the CDR3 is 14 residues. The germline CDR1 and CDR2 sequences are MNHNS and SASEGT. With 6 bases removed from V and 8 bases from J, the gap between germline ends came to 17 bases. The rearrangement joins TRBV6-1 to TRBJ2-1; D is perhaps TRBD1 or TRBD2 (5 bases each). Sequenced material: PBMCs, mostly from graft donor cells, taken 360 days after TCRalphabeta/CD19-depleted stem cell transplant. This receptor was taken from a male patient younger than 18 who had a stem cell transplant for acute lymphoblastic leukemia, so the T cells may come from the graft donor. CDR3 region: CASRNPVTGHEQFF. The CDR3 DNA follows: TGTGCCAGCAGGAACCCCGTAACGGGGCATGAGCAGTTCTTC.